This TCR beta chain was recovered during a study of T-cell memory formation after mild COVID-19. From the 5' RACE reads, TCRdb called clonotypes with MiXCR, one entry per CDR3 protein. The table lists 380,000 or so distinct CDR3 sequences, about an eighth of them singletons, with about 22% in the top ten. Looked up from germline, CDR1 is SGHTA and CDR2 is FQGNSA. This CDR3 is 14 amino acids long. V gave up 4 bases and J gave up 5 bases; unmatched junction bases: 5. General study points: In pre-infection memory, a portion of responding clones appeared, which suggested that cross-reactive memory joined.

This clonotype was counted a few times. The antigen remains undetermined. The rearrangement uses TRBV7-2 and TRBJ2-5; 9 nucleotides match TRBD2. The sequence was obtained from a man aged 18 to 30 who had mild COVID-19 (a few samples of this study predate the infection). Cell type and time point are not known. The specimen was PBMCs or a T cell subset sorted from them (not recorded which). The CDR3 DNA sequence: TGTGCCAGCAGCTCCCTAGCGGGGTGGGAGACCCAGTACTTC. Residues: CASSSLAGWETQYF.